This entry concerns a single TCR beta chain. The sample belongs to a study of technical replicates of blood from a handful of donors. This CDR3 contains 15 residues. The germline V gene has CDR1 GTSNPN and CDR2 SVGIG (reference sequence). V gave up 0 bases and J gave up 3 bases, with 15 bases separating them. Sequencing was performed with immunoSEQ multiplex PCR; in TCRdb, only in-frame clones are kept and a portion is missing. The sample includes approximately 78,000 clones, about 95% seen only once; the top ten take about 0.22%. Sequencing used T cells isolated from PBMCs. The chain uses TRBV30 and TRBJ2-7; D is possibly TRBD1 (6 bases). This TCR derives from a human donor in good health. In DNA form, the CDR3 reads TGTGCCTGGAGTGTAGGTCCGCAGGGGAACTACGAGCAGTACTTC. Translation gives CAWSVGPQGNYEQYF.